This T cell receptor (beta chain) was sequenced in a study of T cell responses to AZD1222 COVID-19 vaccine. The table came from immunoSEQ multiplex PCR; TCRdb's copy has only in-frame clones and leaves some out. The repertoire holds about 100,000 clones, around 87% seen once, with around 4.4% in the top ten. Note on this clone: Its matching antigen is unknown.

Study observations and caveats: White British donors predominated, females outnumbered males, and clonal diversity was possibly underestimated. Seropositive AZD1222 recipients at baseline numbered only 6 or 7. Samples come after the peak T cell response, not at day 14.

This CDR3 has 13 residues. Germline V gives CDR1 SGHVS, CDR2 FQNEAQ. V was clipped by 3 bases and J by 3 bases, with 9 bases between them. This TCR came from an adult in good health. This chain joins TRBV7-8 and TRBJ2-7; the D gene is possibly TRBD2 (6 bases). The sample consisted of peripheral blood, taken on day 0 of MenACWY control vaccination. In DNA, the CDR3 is TGTGCCAGCAGCTTCGGGGGTAGCTACGAGCAGTACTTC. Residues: CASSFGGSYEQYF.